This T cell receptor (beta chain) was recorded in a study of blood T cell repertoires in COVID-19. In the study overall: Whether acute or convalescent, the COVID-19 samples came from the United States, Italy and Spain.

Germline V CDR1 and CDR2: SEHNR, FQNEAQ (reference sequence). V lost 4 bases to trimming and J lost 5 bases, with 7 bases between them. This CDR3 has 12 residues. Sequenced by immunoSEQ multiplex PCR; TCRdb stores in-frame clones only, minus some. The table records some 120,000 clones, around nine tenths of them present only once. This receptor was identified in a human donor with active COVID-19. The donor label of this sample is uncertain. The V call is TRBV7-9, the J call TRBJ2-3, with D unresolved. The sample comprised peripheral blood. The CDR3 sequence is CASSSTLDTQYF. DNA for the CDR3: TGTGCCAGCAGCTCAACTCTAGATACGCAGTATTTT.